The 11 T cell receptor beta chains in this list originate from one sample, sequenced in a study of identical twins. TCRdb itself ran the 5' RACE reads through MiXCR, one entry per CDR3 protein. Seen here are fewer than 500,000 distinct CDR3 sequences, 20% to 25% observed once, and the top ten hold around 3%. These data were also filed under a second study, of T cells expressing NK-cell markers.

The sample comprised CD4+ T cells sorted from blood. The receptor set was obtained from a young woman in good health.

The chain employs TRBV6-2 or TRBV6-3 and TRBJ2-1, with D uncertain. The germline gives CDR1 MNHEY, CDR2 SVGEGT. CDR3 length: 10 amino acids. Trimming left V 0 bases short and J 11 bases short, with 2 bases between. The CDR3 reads CASSYSKQFF. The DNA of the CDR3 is TGTGCCAGCAGTTACTCGAAGCAGTTCTTC.

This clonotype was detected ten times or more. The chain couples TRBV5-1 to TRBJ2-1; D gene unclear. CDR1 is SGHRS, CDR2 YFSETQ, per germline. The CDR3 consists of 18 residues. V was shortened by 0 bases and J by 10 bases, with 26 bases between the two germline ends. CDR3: CASSLGGTVLSRRREQFF. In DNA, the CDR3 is TGCGCCAGCAGCTTGGGGGGAACAGTATTAAGCAGAAGAAGAGAGCAGTTCTTC.

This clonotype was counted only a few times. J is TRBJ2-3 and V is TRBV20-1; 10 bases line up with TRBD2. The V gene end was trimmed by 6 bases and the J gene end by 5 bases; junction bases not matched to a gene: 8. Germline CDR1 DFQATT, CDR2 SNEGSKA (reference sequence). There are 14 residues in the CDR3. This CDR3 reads CSAKAGGPRDTQYF. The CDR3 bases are TGCAGTGCAAAAGCGGGAGGGCCAAGAGATACGCAGTATTTT.

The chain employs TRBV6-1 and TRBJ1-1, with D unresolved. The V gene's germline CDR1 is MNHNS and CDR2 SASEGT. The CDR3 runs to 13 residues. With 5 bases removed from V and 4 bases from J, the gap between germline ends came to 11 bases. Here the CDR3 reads CASSPAGITEAFF. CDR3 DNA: TGTGCCAGCAGTCCGGCGGGAATCACTGAAGCTTTCTTT.

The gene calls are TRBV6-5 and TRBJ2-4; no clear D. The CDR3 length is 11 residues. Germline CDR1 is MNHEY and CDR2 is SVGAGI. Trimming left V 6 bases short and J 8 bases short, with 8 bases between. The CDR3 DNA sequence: TGTGCCAGCAGCTCGTTGGACATTCAGTACTTC. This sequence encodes CASSSLDIQYF.

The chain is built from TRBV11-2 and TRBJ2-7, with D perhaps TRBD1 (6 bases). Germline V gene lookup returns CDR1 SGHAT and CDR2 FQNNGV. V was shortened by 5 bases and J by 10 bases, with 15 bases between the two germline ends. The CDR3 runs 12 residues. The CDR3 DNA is TGTGCCAGCAGCCCGGGACAAATGATACAGTACTTC. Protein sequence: CASSPGQMIQYF.

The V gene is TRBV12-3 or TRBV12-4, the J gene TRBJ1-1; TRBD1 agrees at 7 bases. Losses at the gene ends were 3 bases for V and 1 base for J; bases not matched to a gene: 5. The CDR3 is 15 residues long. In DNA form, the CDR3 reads TGTGCCAGCAGTTTGTTTAGGGACAGGAACACTGAAGCTTTCTTT. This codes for CASSLFRDRNTEAFF.

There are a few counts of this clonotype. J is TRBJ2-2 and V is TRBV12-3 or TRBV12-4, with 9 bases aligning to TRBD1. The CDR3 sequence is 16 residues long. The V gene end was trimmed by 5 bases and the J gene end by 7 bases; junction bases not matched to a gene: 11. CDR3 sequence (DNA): TGTGCCAGCAGTACACCACAGGGGGCCAGTAACGGGGAGCTGTTTTTT. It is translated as CASSTPQGASNGELFF.

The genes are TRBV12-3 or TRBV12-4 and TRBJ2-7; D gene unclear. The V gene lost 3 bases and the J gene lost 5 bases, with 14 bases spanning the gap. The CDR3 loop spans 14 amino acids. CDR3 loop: CASSLRNRNHEQYF. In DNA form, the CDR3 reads TGTGCCAGCAGTTTGAGGAACCGAAACCACGAGCAGTACTTC.

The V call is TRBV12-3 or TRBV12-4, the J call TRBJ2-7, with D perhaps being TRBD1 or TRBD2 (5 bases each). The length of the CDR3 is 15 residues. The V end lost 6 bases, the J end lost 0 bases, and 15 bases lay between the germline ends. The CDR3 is CASSGPGRSSYEQYF. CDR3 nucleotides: TGTGCCAGCAGCGGCCCGGGACGGAGCTCCTACGAGCAGTACTTC.

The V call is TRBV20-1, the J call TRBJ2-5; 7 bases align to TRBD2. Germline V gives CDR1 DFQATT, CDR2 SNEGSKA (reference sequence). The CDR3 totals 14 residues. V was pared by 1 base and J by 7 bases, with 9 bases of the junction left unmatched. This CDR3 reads CSARGPTGGTTQYF. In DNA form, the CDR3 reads TGCAGTGCTAGAGGCCCAACGGGGGGAACGACCCAGTACTTC.